These 24 T cell receptor beta chains share one sample of origin, sequenced in a study of T-cell memory formation after mild COVID-19. Via MiXCR, TCRdb re-called the 5' RACE reads, giving one row per CDR3 protein. Among about half a million distinct CDR3 sequences listed, roughly 20% were seen once. The sequenced sample was PBMCs or a T cell subset sorted from them (not recorded which). The origin of the receptors is an adult woman who had mild COVID-19 (a few samples of this study predate the infection). Cell type and time point are not known.

This rearrangement joins TRBV5-5 to TRBJ2-7; 13 nucleotides match TRBD2. The CDR3 length is 16 residues. CDR1 SGHKS and CDR2 YYEKEE come from the germline V gene (reference sequence). V lost 4 bases and J lost 4; bases outside the gene matches: 8. This CDR3 reads CASSLGLAGELYEQYF. As DNA, the CDR3 is TGTGCCAGCAGCCTAGGACTAGCGGGGGAGTTATACGAGCAGTACTTC. The whole variable domain, remainder taken from reference TRBV5-5 and TRBJ2-7, is DAGVTQSPTHLIKTRGQQVTLRCSPISGHKSVSWYQQVLGQGPQFIFQYYEKEERGRGNFPDRFSARQFPNYSSELNVNALLLGDSALYLCASSLGLAGELYEQYFGPGTRLTVT.

This clonotype was seen a handful of times. The V gene is TRBV7-9, the J gene TRBJ2-7; D is uncertain. V was pared by 3 bases and J by 3 bases, with 9 bases between. CDR3 size: 13 residues. The V gene's germline CDR1 is SEHNR and CDR2 FQNEAQ (reference sequence). CDR3 amino acids: CASSFASHYEQYF. DNA of the CDR3: TGTGCCAGCAGCTTCGCCAGCCACTACGAGCAGTACTTC.

The J gene is TRBJ2-7, the V gene TRBV9; D is perhaps TRBD1 (5 bases). Germline CDR1 and CDR2: SGDLS and YYNGEE. Trimming cost V 0 bases and J 4 bases, with 14 bases left between them. This CDR3 spans 15 amino acids. This CDR3 reads CASSVEAGRPYEQYF. In DNA form, the CDR3 reads TGTGCCAGCAGCGTAGAGGCAGGGCGTCCTTACGAGCAGTACTTC.

This clonotype was detected only a few times. V usage is TRBV21-1 and J usage is TRBJ2-7; the D call in the table, TRBD1, was not verified against the DNA. TRBV21-1 is a listed pseudogene. The CDR3 has 11 residues. In DNA form, the CDR3 reads TGTGCCAGCAGGGGAGACAGGGAGCAGTACTTC. Protein: CASRGDREQYF.

This clonotype has more than one count but fewer than ten. The V and J genes are TRBV4-1 and TRBJ2-7; D gene ambiguous. The CDR3 has 16 amino acids. Germline CDR1 is MGHRA and CDR2 is YSYEKL. Trimming took 0 bases from V and 0 from J, leaving 12 bases between them. CDR3 DNA sequence: TGCGCCAGCAGCCAAGATCTGTCGGAAAGCTCCTACGAGCAGTACTTC. Protein product: CASSQDLSESSYEQYF.

This clonotype was observed a handful of times. This chain joins TRBV28 and TRBJ2-7; D not resolved. V was clipped by 3 bases and J by 2 bases, with 5 bases between them. This CDR3 is built from 12 residues. CDR1 is MDHEN, CDR2 SYDVKM, per germline. The CDR3 loop reads CASSFQAYEQYF. Here the CDR3 DNA reads TGTGCCAGCAGTTTTCAGGCCTACGAGCAGTACTTC.

The chain combines TRBV5-6 with TRBJ2-7, with D tentatively TRBD1 (5 bases). Trimming stripped 0 bases from V and 2 bases from J, with 9 bases between. Germline V gene sequence: CDR1 SGHDT, CDR2 YYEEEE. CDR3 size: 14 residues. In DNA, the CDR3 is TGTGCCAGCAGCTTGGAGACAGAGACCTACGAGCAGTACTTC. Amino acids: CASSLETETYEQYF.

This clonotype was counted a few times. This chain joins TRBV30 and TRBJ1-4, with D possibly being TRBD1 (5 bases). Between the trimmed V and J ends, which lost 2 bases and 10 bases, there was a span of 14 bases. Germline CDR1 and CDR2: GTSNPN and SVGIG (reference sequence). There are 13 residues in the CDR3. Written as DNA, the CDR3 is TGTGCCTGGAGTAGGGACGCCTTGGGAAAACTGTTTTTT. Amino acids: CAWSRDALGKLFF. The whole variable domain, remainder taken from reference TRBV30 and TRBJ1-4, is SQTIHQWPATLVQPVGSPLSLECTVEGTSNPNLYWYRQAAGRGLQLLFYSVGIGQISSEVPQNLSASRPQDRQFILSSKKLLLSDSGFYLCAWSRDALGKLFFGSGTQLSVL.

This clonotype was counted between two and nine times. V usage is TRBV7-2 and J usage is TRBJ2-5; weak D call: TRBD1 (5 bases). This CDR3 has 11 residues. V lost 5 bases and J lost 7, with 8 bases in between. Germline values: CDR1 SGHTA, CDR2 FQGNSA. The CDR3 reads CASSITGTQYF. The CDR3 nucleotides read TGTGCCAGCAGCATAACAGGGACCCAGTACTTC.

The rearrangement uses TRBV5-6 and TRBJ1-2; D not certain. V lost 5 bases to trimming and J lost 0 bases, with 8 bases between them. The CDR3 consists of 13 residues. The germline CDR1 and CDR2 sequences are SGHDT and YYEEEE. The CDR3, as DNA: TGTGCCAGCAGGGGCGGCGCTAACTATGGCTACACCTTC. The encoded protein is CASRGGANYGYTF.

This clonotype was detected a few times. The rearrangement uses TRBV12-3 or TRBV12-4 and TRBJ2-1; D is perhaps TRBD2 (6 bases). V was shortened by 3 bases and J by 3 bases, with 15 bases between the two germline ends. The length of the CDR3 is 16 residues. CDR3 amino acids: CASSFRRAGNYNEQFF. CDR3 in DNA: TGTGCCAGCAGTTTTAGGAGGGCGGGCAACTACAATGAGCAGTTCTTC.

In its sample, this clonotype was seen a few times. The CDR3 bases are TGTGCCAGCAGCCCTCCCGGTCTAAGTTGGTACTTC. Its translation: CASSPPGLSWYF. The chain carries TRBV7-8 and TRBJ2-7; D remains ambiguous. Between the trimmed V and J ends, which lost 5 bases and 12 bases, there was a span of 17 bases. The CDR3 has 12 residues. Germline V gene lookup returns CDR1 SGHVS and CDR2 FQNEAQ.

This clonotype was seen a handful of times. The rearrangement uses TRBV12-3 or TRBV12-4 and TRBJ2-3, with D maybe TRBD2 (5 bases). This CDR3 is built from 16 residues. V was trimmed by 2 bases and J by 1 base, leaving 13 bases between them. CDR3 residues: CASSLPGIRGTDTQYF. The DNA of the CDR3 is TGTGCCAGCAGTTTACCGGGGATCAGAGGCACAGATACGCAGTATTTT.

This clonotype occurred a few times. The genes are TRBV6-6 and TRBJ2-5; 10 nucleotides line up with TRBD2. This CDR3 has 16 residues. Germline values: CDR1 MNHNY, CDR2 SVGAGI (reference sequence). The ends lost 0 bases at V and 4 bases at J; junction bases unmatched: 5. CDR3 protein: CASSYSVAGGGETQYF. The CDR3 bases are TGTGCCAGCAGTTACTCAGTAGCGGGAGGAGGAGAGACCCAGTACTTC.

This chain connects TRBV6-5 to TRBJ1-1; 12 nucleotides match TRBD1. Trimming cost V 6 bases and J 4 bases; bases outside gene matches: 9. The CDR3 is 16 amino acids. Germline CDR1 MNHEY, CDR2 SVGAGI. The CDR3 loop reads CASRRDRGRRGTEAFF. The CDR3, as DNA: TGTGCCAGCAGGCGGGACAGGGGGCGAAGGGGCACTGAAGCTTTCTTT.

The chain carries TRBV21-1 and TRBJ2-7; whether TRBD2, the table's D call, matches the DNA was not checked. TRBV21-1 is a pseudogene segment. The CDR3 has 19 residues. In nucleotides, the CDR3 is TGTGCCAGCAGCAAAGAAGGGGGAGATAGCGGGAGACCGTTTGTCGAGCAGTACTTC. As protein: CASSKEGGDSGRPFVEQYF.

This CDR3 reads CASSLGQCWRSSYEQYF. CDR3 DNA: TGTGCCAGCAGCTTAGGTCAGTGTTGGAGGAGCTCCTACGAGCAGTACTTC. This chain uses TRBV7-6 with TRBJ2-7; D might be TRBD2 (5 bases). The V end was cut by 1 base, the J end by 0 bases, with 16 bases between. This CDR3 is 17 amino acids long. Germline-derived CDR1 and CDR2 are SGHVS and FNYEAQ. The full variable domain, rest sourced from reference TRBV7-6 and TRBJ2-7, is GAGVSQSPRYKVTKRGQDVALRCDPISGHVSLYWYRQALGQGPEFLTYFNYEAQQDKSGLPNDRFSAERPEGSISTLTIQRTEQRDSAMYRCASSLGQCWRSSYEQYFGPGTRLTVT.

CDR3 nucleotide sequence: TGTGCCAGCAGCTTAGCGGAAGATACGCAGTATTTT. It codes for CASSLAEDTQYF. The V call is TRBV7-9, the J call TRBJ2-3; D is ambiguous. The ends were cut back, 0 bases at V and 5 bases at J, with 3 bases in the middle. The germline V gene encodes CDR1 SEHNR and CDR2 FQNEAQ (reference sequence). The CDR3 is 12 residues long.

The chain combines TRBV9 with TRBJ2-3, with 11 bases fitting TRBD1. The junction had 5 bases not matched to a gene; V was cut back by 5 bases and J by 3 bases. CDR3 length: 15 residues. Germline CDR1 reads SGDLS; CDR2 reads YYNGEE. The CDR3, as DNA: TGTGCCAGCAGAGTCCGGGACAGGGGGACAGATACGCAGTATTTT. It yields the protein CASRVRDRGTDTQYF.

This chain uses TRBV9 with TRBJ1-2, with D unresolved. V lost 3 bases to trimming and J lost 1 base, with 13 bases between them. The CDR3 length is 15 residues. Germline V gives CDR1 SGDLS, CDR2 YYNGEE. This CDR3 is CASSEGGRLNYGYTF. The CDR3 DNA reads as TGTGCCAGCAGCGAGGGAGGACGCCTTAACTATGGCTACACCTTC.

The chain recombines TRBV5-4 with TRBJ2-2; D gene ambiguous. Germline lookup yields CDR1 SGHNT and CDR2 YYREEE (reference sequence). The CDR3 spans 11 residues. V was trimmed by 6 bases and J by 7 bases, leaving 7 bases between them. The CDR3 nucleotides are TGTGCCAGCATGAGGAACGGGGAGCTGTTTTTT. As protein: CASMRNGELFF.

This chain connects TRBV5-1 to TRBJ2-1; TRBD2 matches 8 bases. Germline V gene lookup returns CDR1 SGHRS and CDR2 YFSETQ. V gave up 3 bases and J gave up 7 bases; unmatched junction bases: 9. The CDR3 sequence is 15 residues long. The DNA for the CDR3 is TGCGCCAGCAGCTCCCCAGCGGGAGTGGGAAATGAGCAGTTCTTC. Protein: CASSSPAGVGNEQFF.

This clonotype was counted a few times. The chain combines TRBV15 with TRBJ2-7; D gene uncertain. Germline values: CDR1 LNHNV, CDR2 YYDKDF (reference sequence). V was cut by 1 base and J by 3 bases, with 19 bases left in between. The CDR3 extends over 17 amino acids. Written as DNA, the CDR3 is TGTGCCACCAGCAGAGGAAGTGATAGCAACCTCGGCTACGAGCAGTACTTC. As protein: CATSRGSDSNLGYEQYF.

The chain combines TRBV7-6 with TRBJ2-7, with 10 bases lining up with TRBD1. Germline V gene lookup returns CDR1 SGHVS and CDR2 FNYEAQ. This CDR3 is 16 amino acids long. Unmatched junction bases numbered 8, after V lost 0 bases and J lost 6 bases. In DNA form, the CDR3 reads TGTGCCAGCAGCTTAGCGCAAGGACAGGGGGTACTCGAGCAGTACTTC. Translating gives CASSLAQGQGVLEQYF.